This T cell receptor (beta chain) is drawn from a study of blood T cell repertoires in COVID-19. Profiled with immunoSEQ multiplex PCR; TCRdb holds only in-frame clones, not every one. Altogether 150,000 to 200,000 clones are present, approximately 86% being singletons, with the ten largest covering about 7.7%. The CDR3 runs 14 residues. V lost 2 bases to trimming and J lost 4 bases; unmatched junction nucleotides: 4. Per germline, CDR1 GTSNPN and CDR2 SVGIG (reference sequence). This clonotype originated in a middle-aged woman with COVID-19, enrolled during active disease. Sample: peripheral blood. The genes are TRBV30 and TRBJ2-7, with 11 bases aligning to TRBD2. CDR3 DNA: TGTGCCTGGAGTTTAGCGGGAGGGCCGTACGAGCAGTACTTC. Translated, it gives CAWSLAGGPYEQYF.